The clone carrying this T cell receptor beta chain was observed a few times. The target antigen is unknown. TCR beta CDR3 sequences were amplified from RNA transcripts. Carried out on the TCR CDR3, a first-round RT-PCR used the HTBI primer set. TCRdb reanalysed the multiplex PCR reads using MiXCR and keeps one entry per CDR3 protein. The data contain more than 500,000 distinct CDR3 sequences, around 46% of them singletons. This sample is part of a study of T cells in Graves' hyperthyroidism and ophthalmopathy. The study excluded patients with uncontrolled infection, other autoimmune disease, pregnancy or lactation. Each diagnosis drew on symptoms, thyroxine, TRAb, thyroid ultrasound and orbital computed tomography findings. Overall study findings and caveats: The blood repertoire included most of the expanded thyroid clonotypes above 0.001.

The CDR3 is made up of 15 amino acids. The trim removed 5 bases at V and 4 bases at J, leaving 7 bases unmatched. The sequence was obtained from an adult woman with Graves' disease, either hyperthyroidism or ophthalmopathy (not recorded which). Sequencing input: peripheral blood or thyroid tissue (not recorded which). The chain links TRBV12-3 or TRBV12-4 to TRBJ1-2, with TRBD1 identical over 10 bases. CDR3 in amino acids: CASSGDRGQIYGYTF. The CDR3 DNA sequence: TGTGCCAGCAGTGGCGACAGGGGGCAAATCTATGGCTACACCTTC.